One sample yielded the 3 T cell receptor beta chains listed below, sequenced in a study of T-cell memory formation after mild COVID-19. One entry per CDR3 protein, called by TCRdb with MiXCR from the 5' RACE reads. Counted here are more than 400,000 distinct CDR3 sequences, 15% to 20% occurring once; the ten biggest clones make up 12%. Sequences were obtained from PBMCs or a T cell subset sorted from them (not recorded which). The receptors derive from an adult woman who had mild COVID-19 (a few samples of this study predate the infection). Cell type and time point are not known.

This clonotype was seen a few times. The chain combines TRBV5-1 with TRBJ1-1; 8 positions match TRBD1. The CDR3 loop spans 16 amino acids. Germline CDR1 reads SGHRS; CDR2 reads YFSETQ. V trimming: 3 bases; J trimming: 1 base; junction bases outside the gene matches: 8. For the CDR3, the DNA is TGCGCCAGCAGCTCGGACCTGGACAGGGCGAACACTGAAGCTTTCTTT. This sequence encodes CASSSDLDRANTEAFF.

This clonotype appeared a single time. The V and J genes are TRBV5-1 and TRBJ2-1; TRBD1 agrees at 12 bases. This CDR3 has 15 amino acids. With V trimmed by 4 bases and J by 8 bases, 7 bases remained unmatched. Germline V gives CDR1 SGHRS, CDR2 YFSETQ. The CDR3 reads CASSPGTGGADEQFF. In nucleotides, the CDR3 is TGCGCCAGCAGCCCCGGGACAGGGGGCGCGGATGAGCAGTTCTTC.

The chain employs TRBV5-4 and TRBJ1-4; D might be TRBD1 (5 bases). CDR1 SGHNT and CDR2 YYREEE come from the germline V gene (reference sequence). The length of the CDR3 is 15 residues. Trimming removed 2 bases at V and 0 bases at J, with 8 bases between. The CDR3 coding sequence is TGTGCCAGCAGCTTCGACAGAGCAACTAATGAAAAACTGTTTTTT. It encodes CASSFDRATNEKLFF.